This note documents a single T cell receptor beta chain sequence. The sample belongs to a study of T cells in Graves' hyperthyroidism and ophthalmopathy. The authors deemed Graves' hyperthyroidism stable absent ophthalmopathy progression within 18 months. Exclusions: uncontrolled infection, other autoimmune disease, pregnancy, lactation. The V end lost 5 bases, the J end lost 1 base, and 15 bases lay between the germline ends. The CDR3 loop spans 16 amino acids. Germline loops: CDR1 SGHTA, CDR2 FQGTGA. Researchers amplified the TCR beta CDR3 regions from RNA transcripts. The primer set for the first-round RT-PCR of the TCR CDR3 was HTBI. TCRdb re-called the multiplex PCR reads with MiXCR, one entry per CDR3 protein. The sample holds approximately 200,000 distinct CDR3 sequences, roughly 18% seen once.

The chain joins TRBV7-3 to TRBJ1-5, with D possibly matching TRBD1 (6 bases). This receptor was taken from a man aged 40-49 years with Graves' hyperthyroidism. Source material: blood. The CDR3 protein is CASSKNREGSNQPQHF. CDR3 sequence (DNA): TGTGCCAGCAGCAAAAACAGGGAGGGGAGCAATCAGCCCCAGCATTTT. The whole variable domain, remainder taken from reference TRBV7-3 and TRBJ1-5, is GAGVSQTPSNKVTEKGKYVELRCDPISGHTALYWYRQSLGQGPEFLIYFQGTGAADDSGLPNDRFFAVRPEGSVSTLKIQRTERGDSAVYLCASSKNREGSNQPQHFGDGTRLSIL.